Detailed here is one TCR beta chain. Antigen specificity is unknown. CDR3 size: 14 residues. V lost 2 bases and J 1 base, leaving 9 bases between the germline ends. Germline CDR1 and CDR2: MNHEY and SMNVEV (reference sequence). This sample was included in a study of shared clonotypes between healthy human individuals. Naive-designated CD8 cells lacked CD45RO, were positively enriched for CCR7, and omitted terminally differentiated effector memory CD45RA+ cells. Using immunoSEQ multiplex PCR, the repertoire was profiled, and TCRdb retains in-frame clones only, with some absent. The data hold around 610,000 clones, with around 96% observed a single time. The study's findings and limits: Generally, naive subsets (rather than memory subsets) showed larger estimated richness. In this cohort, only blood was sampled, and tissue repertoires likely differ.

The sequencing sample was made of naive CD8+ T cells sorted from blood. The V gene is TRBV27, the J gene TRBJ2-7; D possibly corresponds to TRBD1 (6 bases). This TCR derives from a woman aged 30 to 39 in good health. Here the CDR3 DNA reads TGTGCCAGCAGTTTAAGGGACAAGTCCTACGAGCAGTACTTC. Amino acids: CASSLRDKSYEQYF.